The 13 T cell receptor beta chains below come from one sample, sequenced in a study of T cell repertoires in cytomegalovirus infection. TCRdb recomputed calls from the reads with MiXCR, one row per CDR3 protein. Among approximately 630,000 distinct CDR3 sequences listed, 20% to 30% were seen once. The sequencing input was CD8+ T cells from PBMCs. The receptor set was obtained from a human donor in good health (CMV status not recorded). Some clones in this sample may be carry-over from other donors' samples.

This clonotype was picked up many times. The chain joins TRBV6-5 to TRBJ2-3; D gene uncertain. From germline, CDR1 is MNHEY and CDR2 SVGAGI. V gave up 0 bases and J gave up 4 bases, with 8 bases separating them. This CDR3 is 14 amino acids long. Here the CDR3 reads CASSYSGLADTQYF. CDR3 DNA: TGTGCCAGCAGTTACTCAGGCCTCGCAGATACGCAGTATTTT.

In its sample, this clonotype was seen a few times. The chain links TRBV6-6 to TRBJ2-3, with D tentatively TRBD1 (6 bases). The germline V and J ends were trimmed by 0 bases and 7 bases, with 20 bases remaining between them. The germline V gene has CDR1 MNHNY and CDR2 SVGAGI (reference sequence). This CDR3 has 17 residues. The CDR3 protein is CASSYSSGTSMLNTQYF. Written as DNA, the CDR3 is TGTGCCAGCAGTTACTCATCCGGGACAAGCATGCTGAATACGCAGTATTTT.

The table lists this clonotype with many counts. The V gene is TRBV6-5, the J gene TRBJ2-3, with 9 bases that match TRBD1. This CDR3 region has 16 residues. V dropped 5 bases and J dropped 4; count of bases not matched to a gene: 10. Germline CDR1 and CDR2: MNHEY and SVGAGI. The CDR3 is CASSHPAGQGSDTQYF. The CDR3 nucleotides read TGTGCCAGCAGTCACCCCGCAGGACAGGGGTCAGATACGCAGTATTTT.

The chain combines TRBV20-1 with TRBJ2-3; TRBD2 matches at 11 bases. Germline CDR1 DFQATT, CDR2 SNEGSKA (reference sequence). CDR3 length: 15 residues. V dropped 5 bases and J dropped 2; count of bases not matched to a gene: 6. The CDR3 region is CSASTSGVLTDTQYF. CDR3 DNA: TGCAGTGCTTCGACTAGCGGGGTCCTCACAGATACGCAGTATTTT.

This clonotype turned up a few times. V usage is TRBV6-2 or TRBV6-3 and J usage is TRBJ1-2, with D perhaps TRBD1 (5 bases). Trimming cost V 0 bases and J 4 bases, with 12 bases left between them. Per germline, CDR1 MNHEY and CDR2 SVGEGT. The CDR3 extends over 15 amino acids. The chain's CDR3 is CASSYSIGDGYGYTF. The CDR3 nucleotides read TGTGCCAGCAGTTACTCGATCGGGGACGGCTATGGCTACACCTTC.

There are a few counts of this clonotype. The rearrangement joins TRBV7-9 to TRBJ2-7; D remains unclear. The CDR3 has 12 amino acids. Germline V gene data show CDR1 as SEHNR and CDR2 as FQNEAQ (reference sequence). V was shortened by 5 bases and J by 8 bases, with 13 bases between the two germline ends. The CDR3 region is CASSRLEVQQYF. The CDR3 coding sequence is TGTGCCAGCAGCCGCTTAGAGGTTCAGCAGTACTTC.

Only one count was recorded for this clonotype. The CDR3 is CSVLRGGDAAFF. The CDR3 DNA is TGCAGCGTCCTCCGCGGGGGGGATGCAGCTTTCTTT. The rearrangement joins TRBV29-1 to TRBJ1-1, with D perhaps matching TRBD1 (5 bases). The CDR3 length is 12 residues. Germline V gives CDR1 SQVTM, CDR2 ANQGSEA. The V gene lost 6 bases and the J gene lost 10 bases, with 18 bases spanning the gap.

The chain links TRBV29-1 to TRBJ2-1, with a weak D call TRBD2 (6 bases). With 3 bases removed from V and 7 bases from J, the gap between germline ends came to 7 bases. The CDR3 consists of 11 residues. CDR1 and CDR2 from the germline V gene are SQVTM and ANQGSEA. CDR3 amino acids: CSVDRGNEQFF. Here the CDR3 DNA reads TGCAGCGTTGATCGGGGGAATGAGCAGTTCTTC.

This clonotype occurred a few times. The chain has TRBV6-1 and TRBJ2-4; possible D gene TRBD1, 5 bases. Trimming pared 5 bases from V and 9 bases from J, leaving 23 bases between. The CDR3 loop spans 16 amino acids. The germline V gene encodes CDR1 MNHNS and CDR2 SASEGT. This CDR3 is CASSLARQLLWSIQYF. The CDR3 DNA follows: TGTGCCAGCAGTTTAGCCCGACAGTTGCTGTGGAGCATTCAGTACTTC.

CDR3: CSARDTLGDPSETQYF. The CDR3 coding sequence is TGCAGTGCTAGAGACACTTTAGGGGACCCCTCCGAGACCCAGTACTTC. The chain uses TRBV20-1 and TRBJ2-5; either TRBD1 or TRBD2 may fit D (5 bases each). Germline CDR1 and CDR2: DFQATT and SNEGSKA (reference sequence). This CDR3 comprises 16 residues. Trimming removed 0 bases at V and 5 bases at J, with 19 bases between.

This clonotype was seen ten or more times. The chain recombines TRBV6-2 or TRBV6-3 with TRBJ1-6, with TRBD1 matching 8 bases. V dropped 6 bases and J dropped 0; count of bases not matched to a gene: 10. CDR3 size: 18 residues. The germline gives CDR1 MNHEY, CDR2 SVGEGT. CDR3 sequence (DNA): TGTGCCAGCAGATATACTATCGGGACAGGCTCCTATAATTCACCCCTCCACTTT. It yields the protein CASRYTIGTGSYNSPLHF.

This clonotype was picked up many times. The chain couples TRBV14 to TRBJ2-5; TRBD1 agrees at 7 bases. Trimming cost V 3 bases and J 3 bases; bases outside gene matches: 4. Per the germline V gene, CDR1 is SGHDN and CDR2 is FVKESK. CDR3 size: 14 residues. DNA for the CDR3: TGTGCCAGCAGCCATCGGGACAGCAAAGAGACCCAGTACTTC. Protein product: CASSHRDSKETQYF.

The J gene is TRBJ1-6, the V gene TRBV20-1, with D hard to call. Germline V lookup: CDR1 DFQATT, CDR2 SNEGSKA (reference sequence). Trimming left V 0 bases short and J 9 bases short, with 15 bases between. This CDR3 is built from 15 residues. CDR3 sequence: CSARDRGARGSPLHF. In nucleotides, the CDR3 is TGCAGTGCTAGAGATCGGGGAGCCCGTGGTTCACCCCTCCACTTT.